The 25 T cell receptor beta chains listed next were all sequenced from one sample in a study of T cell responses to AZD1222 COVID-19 vaccine. Produced via immunoSEQ multiplex PCR; TCRdb's table is partial and in-frame only. The table lists 150,000 or so clones, 80% to 90% of them singletons. The sample in question was peripheral blood, obtained 28 days after the second dose of the MenACWY control vaccine. These receptor sequences come from an adult who received the MenACWY meningococcal vaccine as a control.

The chain joins TRBV10-3 to TRBJ2-7; a weak D match, TRBD2 (6 bases). Germline assignment: CDR1 ENHRY and CDR2 SYGVKD. V was clipped by 11 bases and J by 0 bases, with 17 bases between them. This CDR3 is built from 14 residues. The CDR3, as DNA: TGTGCCTCCCACCCCGCGGGATACTCCTACGAGCAGTACTTC. Its translation is CASHPAGYSYEQYF.

This clone was picked up one time. This rearrangement joins TRBV6-6 to TRBJ1-5; D perhaps matches TRBD1 (6 bases). Germline CDR1 reads MNHNY; CDR2 reads SVGAGI (reference sequence). This CDR3 is 18 amino acids long. V lost 6 bases and J 6 bases, leaving 27 bases between the germline ends. The CDR3 DNA is TGTGCCAGCAGCCGAATCTCACAGGGACCCCCAGTAGGTCAGCCCCAGCATTTT. Translation gives CASSRISQGPPVGQPQHF.

The chain recombines TRBV7-9 with TRBJ2-7, with no clear D. This CDR3 is 14 amino acids long. CDR1 SEHNR and CDR2 FQNEAQ come from the germline V gene (reference sequence). V gave up 1 base and J gave up 3 bases, with 10 bases separating them. The CDR3 DNA reads as TGTGCCAGCAGCTTAGAATGGTCCTTCTACGAGCAGTACTTC. It translates to CASSLEWSFYEQYF.

The chain is built from TRBV30 and TRBJ2-3; D call uncertain. Germline V gene lookup returns CDR1 GTSNPN and CDR2 SVGIG (reference sequence). This CDR3 has 14 amino acids. V lost 0 bases and J lost 2, with 9 bases in between. The CDR3 reads CAWSVSRNTDTQYF. CDR3 in DNA: TGTGCCTGGAGTGTATCACGGAACACAGATACGCAGTATTTT.

The V and J genes are TRBV7-9 and TRBJ1-4; D remains ambiguous. Trimming shortened V by 5 bases and J by 5 bases, and 6 bases separated the two germline ends. The CDR3 is 12 residues long. Looked up from germline, CDR1 is SEHNR and CDR2 is FQNEAQ (reference sequence). The CDR3 sequence: CASSQHNEKLFF. CDR3 DNA sequence: TGTGCCAGCAGCCAGCACAATGAAAAACTGTTTTTT.

This clone was observed a handful of times. The V gene is TRBV7-9, the J gene TRBJ2-7; TRBD1 matches at 9 bases. Germline CDR1 SEHNR, CDR2 FQNEAQ (reference sequence). CDR3 length: 17 residues. V was clipped by 1 base and J by 2 bases; unmatched bases: 9. CDR3 amino acids: CASSLGSGTGRTYEQYF. CDR3 nucleotides: TGTGCCAGCAGCTTAGGGTCCGGGACAGGGCGAACCTACGAGCAGTACTTC.

The chain links TRBV7-3 to TRBJ2-7, with TRBD1 identical over 8 bases. The junction had 12 bases not matched to a gene; V was cut back by 0 bases and J by 5 bases. The germline CDR1 and CDR2 sequences are SGHTA and FQGTGA. The CDR3 runs 17 residues. The CDR3 protein is CASSLTLADREKNEQYF. DNA for the CDR3: TGTGCCAGCAGCTTAACGTTAGCGGACAGGGAGAAGAACGAGCAGTACTTC.

The V gene is TRBV19, the J gene TRBJ2-1; the match to TRBD1 covers 9 bases. The CDR3 sequence is 15 residues long. The germline V gene has CDR1 LNHDA and CDR2 SQIVND (reference sequence). Unmatched junction bases numbered 13, after V lost 8 bases and J lost 8 bases. CDR3 bases: TGTGCCAGTTGCCCGGACAGGGGTTTTAATCATGAGCAGTTCTTC. Residues: CASCPDRGFNHEQFF.

The rearrangement links TRBV6-2 or TRBV6-3 to TRBJ1-5; unclear D gene. Germline CDR1 reads MNHEY; CDR2 reads SVGEGT. The CDR3 length is 14 residues. Between the trimmed V and J ends, which lost 2 bases and 0 bases, there was a span of 5 bases. CDR3 sequence reads: CASSYASSNQPQHF. In DNA form, the CDR3 reads TGTGCCAGCAGTTACGCGAGTAGCAATCAGCCCCAGCATTTT.

The CDR3 DNA sequence: TGTGCCAGTAGTATTAAGGACAGTGACTATGGCTACACCTTC. Translation: CASSIKDSDYGYTF. The genes are TRBV19 and TRBJ1-2, with D perhaps TRBD1 (6 bases). Trimming removed 3 bases from V and 3 bases from J, with 11 bases in between. Germline assignment: CDR1 LNHDA and CDR2 SQIVND (reference sequence). CDR3 length: 14 residues.

This sequence joins TRBV5-6 and TRBJ1-1; unclear D gene. CDR3 length: 15 residues. Deletions cut 0 bases from V and 0 bases from J, with 9 bases between. Germline assignment: CDR1 SGHDT and CDR2 YYEEEE. CDR3 nucleotide sequence: TGTGCCAGCAGCTTGGAGGATAACATGAACACTGAAGCTTTCTTT. Translation gives CASSLEDNMNTEAFF.

A single count supports this clone. The chain has TRBV3-1 (or the pseudogene TRBV3-2) and TRBJ2-7; D may be TRBD2 (5 bases). Germline V gives CDR1 LGHDT, CDR2 YNNKEL (reference sequence). The germline V and J ends were trimmed by 0 bases and 7 bases, with 16 bases remaining between them. The CDR3 is 15 residues long. CDR3 protein: CASSQEAGPMREQYF. The CDR3 DNA is TGTGCCAGCAGCCAAGAGGCGGGCCCCATGAGGGAGCAGTACTTC.

This chain joins TRBV29-1 and TRBJ2-2; D may be TRBD2 (6 bases). With 4 bases removed from V and 3 bases from J, the gap between germline ends came to 12 bases. The CDR3 is 14 residues long. CDR1 is SQVTM, CDR2 ANQGSEA, per germline. The CDR3 region is CSVASRRDTGELFF. The CDR3 DNA is TGCAGCGTTGCATCCAGGAGGGACACCGGGGAGCTGTTTTTT.

V gene TRBV19 combines with J gene TRBJ1-6, with TRBD1 matching 10 bases. Per germline, CDR1 LNHDA and CDR2 SQIVND (reference sequence). The V gene end was trimmed by 10 bases and the J gene end by 6 bases; junction bases not matched to a gene: 6. This CDR3 contains 14 residues. This CDR3 reads CATGWDRGNSPLHF. CDR3 in DNA: TGTGCCACTGGATGGGACAGGGGTAATTCACCCCTCCACTTT.

This clone appeared a single time. The CDR3, as DNA: TGCAGTGCCTCGACGACCTACGAGCAGTACTTC. This sequence encodes CSASTTYEQYF. The V call is TRBV20-1, the J call TRBJ2-7, with D uncertain. This CDR3 is built from 11 residues. V was pared by 6 bases and J by 2 bases, with 8 bases between. Looked up from germline, CDR1 is DFQATT and CDR2 is SNEGSKA (reference sequence).

The chain has TRBV27 and TRBJ2-1; tentatively, D is TRBD1 or TRBD2 (5 bases each). CDR1 and CDR2 (germline): MNHEY, SMNVEV (reference sequence). The CDR3 runs 12 residues. The V end was cut by 6 bases, the J end by 8 bases, with 11 bases between. Here the CDR3 DNA reads TGTGCCAGCAGGGGGGAAGTCGATGAGCAGTTCTTC. As protein: CASRGEVDEQFF.

V is TRBV27 and J is TRBJ1-2; tentative D call: TRBD1 (6 bases). V was trimmed by 3 bases and J by 4 bases, leaving 15 bases between them. Per the germline V gene, CDR1 is MNHEY and CDR2 is SMNVEV (reference sequence). The length of the CDR3 is 15 residues. The CDR3 nucleotides read TGTGCCAGCAGTTTCTCCAGGGGCGCAGGCTATGGCTACACCTTC. Translating it yields CASSFSRGAGYGYTF.

This chain uses TRBV27 with TRBJ2-3, with D possibly matching TRBD2 (5 bases). Germline CDR1 MNHEY, CDR2 SMNVEV (reference sequence). The CDR3 covers 15 residues. The V gene lost 3 bases and the J gene lost 0 bases, with 10 bases spanning the gap. The CDR3 DNA is TGTGCCAGCAGTTTTGGCGGACTTAGCACAGATACGCAGTATTTT. Protein product: CASSFGGLSTDTQYF.

J is TRBJ1-1 and V is TRBV19; 10 bases line up with TRBD1. This CDR3 spans 14 amino acids. V lost 6 bases to trimming and J lost 4 bases; unmatched junction nucleotides: 5. The germline gives CDR1 LNHDA, CDR2 SQIVND (reference sequence). The DNA of the CDR3 is TGTGCCAGTAGCCGGACAGGGGGTATCACTGAAGCTTTCTTT. This codes for CASSRTGGITEAFF.

The chain couples TRBV30 to TRBJ1-2; unclear D gene. V dropped 2 bases and J dropped 4 bases, with 8 bases sitting between them. The CDR3 is 12 amino acids. The germline V gene encodes CDR1 GTSNPN and CDR2 SVGIG (reference sequence). In DNA form, the CDR3 reads TGTGCCTGGAGTAAGGGAGGCTATGGCTACACCTTC. Protein sequence: CAWSKGGYGYTF.

The chain carries TRBV19 and TRBJ2-3; D remains ambiguous. This CDR3 spans 14 amino acids. Looked up from germline, CDR1 is LNHDA and CDR2 is SQIVND (reference sequence). Between the trimmed V and J ends, which lost 7 bases and 0 bases, there was a span of 11 bases. The CDR3 sequence is CASKEQTSTDTQYF. In nucleotides, the CDR3 is TGTGCCAGTAAGGAGCAGACTAGCACAGATACGCAGTATTTT.

The chain is built from TRBV7-9 and TRBJ1-5; a weak D match, TRBD1 (5 bases). Germline lookup yields CDR1 SEHNR and CDR2 FQNEAQ (reference sequence). V lost 5 bases, J lost 4 bases, and 15 bases lay in between. The CDR3 is made up of 15 amino acids. The CDR3 is CASSRGLGHNQPQHF. The CDR3 bases are TGTGCCAGCAGCCGAGGTCTGGGGCATAATCAGCCCCAGCATTTT.

The chain has TRBV6-5 and TRBJ2-7; D might be TRBD1 (6 bases). The CDR3 extends over 12 amino acids. CDR1 is MNHEY, CDR2 SVGAGI, per germline. Trimming shortened V by 4 bases and J by 12 bases, and 16 bases separated the two germline ends. Written as DNA, the CDR3 is TGTGCCAGCAGTTCTCAGGGGCCCAGTCTGTACTTC. Its translation is CASSSQGPSLYF.

This chain uses TRBV4-2 with TRBJ1-5; 7 bases agree with TRBD1. V lost 4 bases and J lost 1; bases outside the gene matches: 10. The CDR3 is made up of 17 amino acids. Germline loops: CDR1 LGHNA, CDR2 YNFKEQ. The CDR3 here is CASSLFRQGFSNQPQHF. For the CDR3, the DNA is TGTGCCAGCAGCCTCTTCCGACAGGGATTCAGCAATCAGCCCCAGCATTTT.

This chain links TRBV7-8 with TRBJ2-7; D is unresolved. The CDR3 extends over 15 amino acids. V gave up 3 bases and J gave up 4 bases, with 16 bases separating them. Germline values: CDR1 SGHVS, CDR2 FQNEAQ. CDR3 amino acids: CASSLLGGLIYEQYF. CDR3 nucleotides: TGTGCCAGCAGCTTGCTAGGCGGTCTCATTTACGAGCAGTACTTC.